This T cell receptor beta chain was sequenced for a study of T cell clonotyping in hematopoietic cell transplantation. Trimming removed 0 bases at V and 5 bases at J, with 16 bases between. CDR3 length: 17 amino acids. Germline V gene sequence: CDR1 MGHRA, CDR2 YSYEKL. Samples: about 28 days before transplant, then days 30, 100 and 180 after. Only in-frame clones appear in the TCRdb table, and some are missing; sequencing was by immunoSEQ multiplex PCR. Counted here are about 29,000 clones, 92% occurring once; the ten biggest clones make up around 10%. The genes are TRBV4-1 and TRBJ2-2; D may be TRBD1 (6 bases). The receptor comes from a female patient aged 50-59 years who had an allogeneic stem cell transplant from a related donor, so the T cells may come from the graft donor. Some clones in this sample may be carry-over from other donors' samples. Sequencing used PBMCs, obtained 100 days after allogeneic stem cell transplant. CDR3 nucleotides: TGCGCCAGCAGCCAAGAATCGGCCAGGGGCAATACCGGGGAGCTGTTTTTT. Its protein is CASSQESARGNTGELFF.